A single sample is the source of the 20 T cell receptor beta chains below, sequenced in a study of blood T cell repertoires in COVID-19. The table came from immunoSEQ multiplex PCR; TCRdb's copy has only in-frame clones and leaves some out. This sample has roughly 340,000 clones, with 80% to 90% found just once. Sequenced material: PBMCs or T cells enriched from blood (not recorded which). These receptors all come from a man younger than 35 who had recovered from COVID-19.

V and J are TRBV30 and TRBJ2-5; possibly TRBD2 for D (5 bases). Trimming removed 5 bases from V and 1 base from J, with 11 bases in between. CDR1 and CDR2 (germline): GTSNPN, SVGIG (reference sequence). This CDR3 is 13 amino acids long. CDR3 amino acids: CAWGPGFQETQYF. In DNA form, the CDR3 reads TGTGCCTGGGGCCCGGGGTTCCAAGAGACCCAGTACTTC.

V usage is TRBV6-5 and J usage is TRBJ1-5; D remains ambiguous. Germline CDR1 MNHEY, CDR2 SVGAGI. The length of the CDR3 is 13 residues. V was trimmed by 9 bases and J by 6 bases, leaving 15 bases between them. CDR3: CASRGPSGQPQHF. The CDR3 nucleotides read TGTGCCAGTCGTGGCCCCTCGGGTCAGCCCCAGCATTTT.

This chain uses TRBV3-1 (or the pseudogene TRBV3-2) with TRBJ1-5; D is possibly TRBD1 (5 bases). Looked up from germline, CDR1 is LGHDT and CDR2 is YNNKEL (reference sequence). The CDR3 consists of 14 residues. The V gene lost 4 bases and the J gene lost 2 bases, with 9 bases spanning the gap. The CDR3 protein is CASSPSGGNQPQHF. The CDR3 DNA follows: TGTGCCAGCAGCCCCTCGGGGGGCAATCAGCCCCAGCATTTT.

The V gene is TRBV5-1, the J gene TRBJ1-1, with D perhaps TRBD1 (6 bases). Trimming pared 0 bases from V and 7 bases from J, leaving 28 bases between. The CDR3 has 19 amino acids. Germline CDR1 SGHRS, CDR2 YFSETQ. CDR3: CASSLAPIAPQGLMDEAFF. The CDR3 nucleotides are TGCGCCAGCAGCTTGGCTCCGATAGCCCCACAGGGCCTAATGGATGAAGCTTTCTTT.

The chain carries TRBV30 and TRBJ1-6; the match to TRBD1 covers 9 bases. Germline CDR1 reads GTSNPN; CDR2 reads SVGIG (reference sequence). J was trimmed by 5 bases and V by 3 bases; bases with no gene match: 5. CDR3 length: 15 amino acids. The CDR3 loop reads CAWSPDRGNNSPLHF. For the CDR3, the DNA is TGTGCCTGGAGCCCGGACAGGGGAAATAATTCACCCCTCCACTTT. The full variable domain, completed using reference TRBV30 and TRBJ1-6, is SQTIHQWPATLVQPVGSPLSLECTVEGTSNPNLYWYRQAAGRGLQLLFYSVGIGQISSEVPQNLSASRPQDRQFILSSKKLLLSDSGFYLCAWSPDRGNNSPLHFGNGTRLTVT.

The chain employs TRBV6-2 or TRBV6-3 and TRBJ2-7, with 10 bases that match TRBD2. The CDR3 totals 14 residues. With 5 bases clipped from V and 2 bases from J, the junction kept 3 bases outside the gene matches. The germline V gene has CDR1 MNHEY and CDR2 SVGEGT. This chain's CDR3 is CASSRTSGTYEQYF. The CDR3 region has the DNA TGTGCCAGCAGTAGGACTAGCGGCACCTACGAGCAGTACTTC.

A few counts support this clone. The chain couples TRBV28 to TRBJ1-1; D call uncertain. Trimming stripped 5 bases from V and 6 bases from J, with 10 bases between. CDR3 length: 12 amino acids. Germline V gene data show CDR1 as MDHEN and CDR2 as SYDVKM. CDR3 DNA: TGTGCCAGCAGTGTCGACTGGGCTGAAGCTTTCTTT. This gives the protein CASSVDWAEAFF.

The chain joins TRBV6-5 to TRBJ2-5; 7 bases align to TRBD2. The V gene's germline CDR1 is MNHEY and CDR2 SVGAGI. The CDR3 totals 13 residues. V was clipped by 7 bases and J by 7 bases; unmatched bases: 9. CDR3: CASTLGRAGTQYF. Written as DNA, the CDR3 is TGTGCCAGCACCCTGGGGAGGGCGGGGACCCAGTACTTC.

J is TRBJ1-5 and V is TRBV7-8; D unresolved. The CDR3 runs to 13 residues. CDR1 is SGHVS and CDR2 is FQNEAQ in the germline V gene. Trimming took 4 bases from V and 9 from J, leaving 13 bases between them. CDR3 amino acids: CASSSGDVSPQHF. CDR3 coding DNA: TGTGCCAGCAGCTCCGGAGACGTATCGCCCCAGCATTTT.

In its sample, this clone was seen once. The chain carries TRBV11-2 and TRBJ1-2, with D tentatively TRBD1 (5 bases). V was clipped by 5 bases and J by 0 bases, with 19 bases between them. From germline, CDR1 is SGHAT and CDR2 FQNNGV. The CDR3 loop spans 17 amino acids. CDR3 nucleotides: TGTGCCAGCAGCCCTCGGGGGGGGGTTTTTACTAACTATGGCTACACCTTC. Translation gives CASSPRGGVFTNYGYTF.

The V and J genes are TRBV6-1 and TRBJ1-5; unclear D gene. Germline values: CDR1 MNHNS, CDR2 SASEGT. V was shortened by 1 base and J by 6 bases, with 7 bases between the two germline ends. The CDR3 covers 13 residues. The CDR3 nucleotides are TGTGCCAGCAGTGAAGTCCCGTCTCAGCCCCAGCATTTT. Translation gives CASSEVPSQPQHF.

This clone was counted a single time. The V and J genes are TRBV30 and TRBJ2-3; D might be TRBD1 (5 bases). The CDR3 spans 11 residues. Deletions cut 3 bases from V and 6 bases from J, with 7 bases between. The germline gives CDR1 GTSNPN, CDR2 SVGIG (reference sequence). CDR3 nucleotide sequence: TGTGCCTGGAGCCAGGGTGATACGCAGTATTTT. Amino acids: CAWSQGDTQYF.

This chain connects TRBV6-5 to TRBJ1-3; 9 bases are a match to TRBD1. The V segment lost 6 bases and the J segment 0 bases; nucleotides outside the gene matches: 0. In germline, CDR1 is MNHEY, CDR2 SVGAGI. The CDR3 has 14 residues. The CDR3 loop is CASRGQGSGNTIYF. The CDR3 nucleotides read TGTGCCAGCAGGGGACAGGGCTCTGGAAACACCATATATTTT.

The CDR3 DNA is TGTGCCAGCAATGTCGGACAGGGGGTGGTTGGGGCCAACGTCCTGACTTTC. It translates to CASNVGQGVVGANVLTF. This rearrangement joins TRBV28 to TRBJ2-6; 10 bases agree with TRBD1. This CDR3 comprises 17 residues. Trimming cost V 7 bases and J 3 bases; bases outside gene matches: 9. Germline V gene data show CDR1 as MDHEN and CDR2 as SYDVKM. The whole variable domain, remainder taken from reference TRBV28 and TRBJ2-6, is DVKVTQSSRYLVKRTGEKVFLECVQDMDHENMFWYRQDPGLGLRLIYFSYDVKMKEKGDIPEGYSVSREKKERFSLILESASTNQTSMYLCASNVGQGVVGANVLTFGAGSRLTVL.

The chain has TRBV5-1 and TRBJ1-1, with 7 bases fitting TRBD1. The germline gives CDR1 SGHRS, CDR2 YFSETQ. Losses at the gene ends were 5 bases for V and 7 bases for J; bases not matched to a gene: 8. The CDR3 consists of 13 residues. CDR3 residues: CASRTGTEGEAFF. The CDR3 DNA reads TGCGCCAGCAGAACCGGGACAGAAGGTGAAGCTTTCTTT.

V gene TRBV19 combines with J gene TRBJ2-1; 7 bases align to TRBD1. Germline CDR1 LNHDA, CDR2 SQIVND (reference sequence). The CDR3 runs 14 residues. V was pared by 7 bases and J by 4 bases, with 7 bases of the junction left unmatched. The chain's CDR3 is CASTSGQIYNEQFF. The DNA for the CDR3 is TGTGCCAGTACCTCGGGACAGATTTACAATGAGCAGTTCTTC.

V usage is TRBV19 and J usage is TRBJ1-1; 8 positions match TRBD1. The germline CDR1 and CDR2 sequences are LNHDA and SQIVND (reference sequence). The CDR3 loop spans 15 amino acids. V gave up 3 bases and J gave up 10 bases; unmatched junction bases: 13. Here the CDR3 reads CASSIHRGNDRGAFF. The CDR3 DNA is TGTGCCAGTAGTATTCATCGGGGGAACGACAGGGGAGCTTTCTTT.

The chain is built from TRBV27 and TRBJ1-2, with D possibly matching TRBD1 (6 bases). Per germline, CDR1 MNHEY and CDR2 SMNVEV (reference sequence). CDR3 length: 16 residues. V lost 3 bases and J 0 bases, leaving 14 bases between the germline ends. The CDR3 reads CASSFVKGGANYGYTF. CDR3 nucleotide sequence: TGTGCCAGCAGTTTCGTGAAGGGGGGGGCTAACTATGGCTACACCTTC.

The chain joins TRBV2 to TRBJ2-7; 8 nucleotides match TRBD2. CDR1 SNHLY and CDR2 FYNNEI come from the germline V gene. V was clipped by 5 bases and J by 1 base; unmatched bases: 1. CDR3 length equals 13 residues. The CDR3 loop reads CASSTSGSYEQYF. The CDR3 DNA sequence: TGTGCCAGCAGTACTAGCGGATCCTACGAGCAGTACTTC.

The chain uses TRBV5-4 and TRBJ1-5; TRBD1 agrees at 7 bases. Unmatched junction bases numbered 11, after V lost 5 bases and J lost 6 bases. This CDR3 is 15 amino acids long. Germline V gene data show CDR1 as SGHNT and CDR2 as YYREEE (reference sequence). CDR3 amino acids: CASSTRQGMRQPQHF. The DNA of the CDR3 is TGTGCCAGCAGTACCAGACAGGGTATGCGTCAGCCCCAGCATTTT.